The source of this T cell receptor beta chain is a study of response to subunit inactivated influenza vaccine. V lost 7 bases, J lost 2 bases, and 5 bases stayed unmatched. The germline CDR1 and CDR2 sequences are ENHRY and SYGVKD. CDR3 length equals 15 residues. This clonotype was detected a few times. Its specificity is not known. TCRdb processed the RT-PCR reads anew with MiXCR; each CDR3 protein has one entry. The repertoire has 800,000 or so distinct CDR3 sequences, around 21% of them found once; the top ten carry roughly a tenth. Study-level findings and limits: Few new T cells, the authors suggested, are recruited by each seasonal influenza vaccination.

The receptor was derived from a man in his fifties who received an inactivated influenza vaccine. V is TRBV10-3 and J is TRBJ2-3; 11 positions match TRBD2. This specimen consisted of PBMCs from blood, obtained more than 4 days after vaccination. The CDR3 spells CAIMGTSGDTDTQYF. The CDR3, as DNA: TGTGCCATCATGGGGACTAGCGGAGACACAGATACGCAGTATTTT.